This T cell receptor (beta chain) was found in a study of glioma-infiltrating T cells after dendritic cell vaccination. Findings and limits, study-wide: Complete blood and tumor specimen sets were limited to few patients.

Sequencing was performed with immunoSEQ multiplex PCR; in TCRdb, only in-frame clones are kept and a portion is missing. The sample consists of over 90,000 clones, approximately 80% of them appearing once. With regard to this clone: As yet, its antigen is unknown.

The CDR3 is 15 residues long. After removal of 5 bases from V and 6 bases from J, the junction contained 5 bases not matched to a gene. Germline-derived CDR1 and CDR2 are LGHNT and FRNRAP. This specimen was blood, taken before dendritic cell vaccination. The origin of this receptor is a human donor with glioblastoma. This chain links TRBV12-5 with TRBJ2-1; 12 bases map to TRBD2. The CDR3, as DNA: TGTGCTAGTGGTCCGCGACTAGCGGGGGTCAATGAGCAGTTCTTC. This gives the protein CASGPRLAGVNEQFF.